This is a list of T cell receptor beta chains from one sample in a study of shared clonotypes between healthy human individuals. Sequencing was performed with immunoSEQ multiplex PCR; in TCRdb, only in-frame clones are kept and a portion is missing. The sample consists of 2 million to 2.5 million clones, under 97% of them appearing once. The specimen was naive CD4+ T cells sorted from blood. The receptor set was obtained from a man aged 18 to 30 in good health. Both conserved end residues are part of each CDR3. The order of the fields is D gene, V gene, J gene, clone size, CDR3 protein, CDR3 DNA. A D gene is named only where the DNA matches it firmly. Clone size, where shown, is once, few, many, or a class for clones that have expanded.

TRBD1	TRBV5-6	TRBJ1-5	few	CASSTGQENPQHF	TGTGCCAGCAGCACGGGACAGGAGAACCCCCAGCATTTT
TRBD2	TRBV5-4	TRBJ2-3	.	CASSDSWSGRATDTQYF	TGTGCCAGCAGCGATTCTTGGAGCGGGAGGGCCACAGATACGCAGTATTTT
.	TRBV5-4	TRBJ2-7	.	CASSDVQGSDEQYF	TGTGCCAGCAGCGATGTACAGGGCAGCGACGAGCAGTACTTC
TRBD2	TRBV6-6	TRBJ2-3	.	CASSYISGRADTQYF	TGTGCCAGCAGTTACATTAGCGGGAGGGCGGATACGCAGTATTTT
.	TRBV6-6	TRBJ1-5	.	CASSPPGGKVGQPQHF	TGTGCCAGCAGTCCTCCGGGAGGGAAGGTAGGGCAGCCCCAGCATTTT
.	TRBV7-6	TRBJ2-7	.	CASSLDRGYEQYF	TGTGCCAGCAGCTTAGACCGAGGCTACGAACAGTACTTC
.	TRBV6-5	TRBJ1-1	.	CASGRVGTEAFF	TGTGCCAGCGGCAGGGTAGGGACTGAAGCTTTCTTT
TRBD1	TRBV4-1	TRBJ1-1	.	CASSLEGQMNTEAFF	TGCGCCAGCAGCCTCGAGGGACAGATGAACACTGAAGCTTTCTTT
TRBD1	TRBV10-3	TRBJ2-2	.	CAISLDRGKTGELFF	TGTGCCATCAGCCTAGACAGGGGAAAGACCGGGGAGCTGTTTTTT
.	TRBV7-9	TRBJ2-3	.	CASSASTGQRTTDTQYF	TGTGCCAGCAGCGCCTCGACTGGGCAGCGGACCACAGATACGCAGTATTTT
.	TRBV5-1	TRBJ1-6	.	CASSEGGNSPLHF	TGCGCCAGCAGCGAAGGGGGTAATTCACCCCTCCACTTT
TRBD1	TRBV18	TRBJ1-1	.	CAGSPLSTGGGSTEAFF	TGTGCCGGCTCACCACTGTCAACAGGGGGCGGGAGCACTGAAGCTTTCTTT
.	TRBV19	TRBJ1-1	.	CASMGFGANTEAFF	TGTGCCAGTATGGGTTTCGGAGCTAACACTGAAGCTTTCTTT
.	TRBV5-1	TRBJ2-2	.	CASRVSDTGELFF	TGCGCCAGCAGAGTGTCTGACACCGGGGAGCTGTTTTTT
.	TRBV10-1	TRBJ2-3	.	CASSAYRTDTPYF	TGCGCCAGCAGTGCCTACCGAACAGATACGCCGTATTTT
.	TRBV15	TRBJ2-3	.	CATQQRGSSTDTQYF	TGTGCCACCCAGCAGAGAGGGAGTAGCACAGATACGCAGTATTTT
.	TRBV29-1	TRBJ2-1	.	CSVGVALMDSYNEQFF	TGCAGCGTCGGGGTGGCACTAATGGACTCCTACAATGAGCAGTTCTTC
.	TRBV6-4	TRBJ2-3	once	CASSRDAMDTQYF	TGTGCCAGCAGCCGGGACGCAATGGACACGCAGTATTTT
.	TRBV10-1	TRBJ2-1	.	CASSERGAGVYNEQFF	TGCGCCAGCAGTGAGAGGGGGGCAGGGGTCTACAATGAGCAGTTCTTC